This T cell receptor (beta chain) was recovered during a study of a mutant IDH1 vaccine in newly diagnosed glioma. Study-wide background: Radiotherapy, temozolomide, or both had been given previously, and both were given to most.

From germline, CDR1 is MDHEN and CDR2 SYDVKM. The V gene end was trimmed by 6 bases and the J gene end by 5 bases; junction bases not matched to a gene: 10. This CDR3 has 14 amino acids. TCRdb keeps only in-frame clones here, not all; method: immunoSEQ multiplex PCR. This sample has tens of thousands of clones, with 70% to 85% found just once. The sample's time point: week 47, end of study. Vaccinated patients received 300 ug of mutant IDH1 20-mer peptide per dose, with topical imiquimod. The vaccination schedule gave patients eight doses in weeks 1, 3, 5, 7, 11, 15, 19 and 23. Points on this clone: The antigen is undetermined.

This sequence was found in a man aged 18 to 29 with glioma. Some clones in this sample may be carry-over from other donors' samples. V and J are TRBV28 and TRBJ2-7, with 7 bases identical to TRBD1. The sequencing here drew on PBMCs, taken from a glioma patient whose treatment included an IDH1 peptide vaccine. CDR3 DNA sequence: TGTGCCAGCAGCGACAGGGAAAGCGTAAACGAGCAGTACTTC. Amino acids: CASSDRESVNEQYF.